This T cell receptor beta chain emerged from a study of T cells in tuberculosis. Study at large: IGRA-negative adolescents, IGRA-positive adolescents with latent tuberculosis and adults with active tuberculosis formed this South African cohort. Study observations and caveats: The TCR-beta difference was not significant; alpha differences partly reflected length.

From germline, CDR1 is SGHNT and CDR2 YENEEA. V gave up 1 base and J gave up 5 bases; unmatched junction bases: 10. This CDR3 contains 17 residues. Time point described: new active TB diagnosis, blood taken before or within 7 days of starting treatment. Each patient had positive sputum smear microscopy and/or positive culture. Profiling relied on immunoSEQ multiplex PCR, and the TCRdb table lists in-frame clones only, not all of them. The sample yields approximately 34,000 clones, less than 95% seen once. In the case of this clone: Its antigen is unidentified.

Sequencing used PBMCs, obtained at tuberculosis diagnosis. V and J are TRBV11-3 and TRBJ2-3, with TRBD2 matching 9 bases. This clonotype was obtained from an adult with tuberculosis. CDR3 nucleotide sequence: TGTGCCAGCAGCTTAGGGGCTCGCGGGGGGGCTAAAGATACGCAGTATTTT. The encoded protein is CASSLGARGGAKDTQYF.